Following are 15 T cell receptor beta chains from one sample sequenced in a study of tumor and adjacent non-tumor tissue in lung cancer. No cell sorting was done before RNA was extracted from the tissue. This non-tumor lung sample came from over 3 cm beyond the tumor edge. TCRbeta libraries were built with three rounds of nested PCR, modified from ARM-PCR. Each CDR3 protein gets one entry after TCRdb re-called the multiplex PCR reads with MiXCR. Counted here are about 67,000 distinct CDR3 sequences, around 76% occurring once; the ten biggest clones make up around 43%. The sample was distant non-tumor lung tissue. The receptor source for this set is a man aged 55 to 70 with non-small cell lung cancer.

This clonotype turned up a few times. A much larger clone is a single base away; this may be a read error. This rearrangement joins TRBV5-6 to TRBJ2-7, with a weak D call TRBD1 (5 bases). Germline V gene data show CDR1 as SGHDT and CDR2 as YYEEEE. CDR3 size: 15 residues. The CDR3 bases are TGTGCCAGCAGCTTGCTAAACAGGTTGACCTACGAGCGGTACTTC. Amino acid sequence: CASSLLNRLTYERYF. Variable domain in full (rest from reference TRBV5-6 and TRBJ2-7): DAGVTQSPTHLIKTRGQQVTLRCSPKSGHDTVSWYQQALGQGPQFIFQYYEEEERQRGNFPDRFSGHQFPNYSSELNVNALLLGDSALYLCASSLLNRLTYERYFGPGTRLTVT.

The chain employs TRBV4-1 and TRBJ1-1; D is possibly TRBD1 (5 bases). The CDR3 runs 15 residues. Per germline, CDR1 MGHRA and CDR2 YSYEKL. V was shortened by 6 bases and J by 2 bases, with 16 bases between the two germline ends. CDR3 in DNA: TGCGCCAGCAGTCAGAGGACATGGAGAAACACTGAAGCTTTCTTT. Translation gives CASSQRTWRNTEAFF.

Turning to this clonotype: The junction departs from the called germline gene at one end, perhaps through a read error. J is TRBJ2-6 and V is TRBV10-3; TRBD2 aligns across 8 bases. Germline V CDR1 and CDR2: ENHRY, SYGVKD. The CDR3 is 20 residues long. The CDR3 DNA is TGTGGCATCAGTGAACATGGGACTAACGGGAGGGACTCTGGGGGCAACTTCCTGACTTTC. It is translated as CGISEHGTNGRDSGGNFLTF.

On this clonotype itself: In this CDR3 the conserved last residue, phenylalanine or tryptophan, is missing, so a read error is likely. The DNA is left out, because the CDR3 cannot be placed on it with certainty; the CDR3 is given as TCRdb lists it. The chain couples TRBV4-1 to TRBJ2-7; the table calls TRBD2, which could not be checked here. The CDR3 length is 17 residues, termini included. The germline V gene has CDR1 MGHRA and CDR2 YSYEKL. Here the CDR3 reads CASSQLWVGGRGYEQYY.

The chain uses TRBV4-1 and TRBJ2-7; perhaps TRBD1 as D (5 bases). The CDR3 contains 19 residues. V lost 4 bases and J lost 7, with 32 bases in between. Germline lookup yields CDR1 MGHRA and CDR2 YSYEKL. Here the CDR3 DNA reads TGCGCCAGCAGCCGCAAACCCATACTCAAAAGGGGTTGGCGGTATGAGCAGTACTTC. Its protein product is CASSRKPILKRGWRYEQYF.

Worth noting for this clonotype: One junction end does not reproduce the germline sequence, and a read error may be involved. V and J are TRBV5-1 and TRBJ1-5; the D gene is possibly TRBD1 (6 bases). The CDR3 length is 13 residues. CDR1 and CDR2 (germline): SGHRS, YFSETQ. CDR3 sequence (DNA): TGTGCCAACAGCGAAGACAGGAATCAGCCCCAGCATTTT. This encodes CANSEDRNQPQHF. The variable domain in full, with the rest retrieved from reference TRBV5-1 and TRBJ1-5, is KAGVTQTPRYLIKTRGQQVTLSCSPISGHRSVSWYQQTPGQGLQFLFEYFSETQRNKGNFPGRFSGRQFSNSRSEMNVSTLELGDSALYLCANSEDRNQPQHFGDGTRLSIL.

This clonotype showed up many times. The V gene is TRBV20-1, the J gene TRBJ1-1; no clear D gene. This CDR3 is 14 amino acids long. Germline V gene data show CDR1 as DFQATT and CDR2 as SNEGSKA (reference sequence). Trimming cost V 3 bases and J 1 base, with 12 bases left between them. CDR3 amino acids: CSASQRLWNTEAFF. DNA of the CDR3: TGCAGTGCTAGTCAGCGGCTTTGGAACACTGAAGCTTTCTTT.

A word on this clonotype: Its ends do not fully match the called genes, so a read error is possible. V usage is TRBV29-1 and J usage is TRBJ1-2; tentative D call: TRBD1 (5 bases). This CDR3 spans 12 amino acids. CDR1 and CDR2 (germline): SQVTM, ANQGSEA. The CDR3 region is CSMTETNYGHTF. Here the CDR3 DNA reads TGCAGCATGACAGAAACTAACTATGGCCACACCTTC.

A note on this clonotype: One junction end does not reproduce the germline sequence, and a read error may be involved. V and J are TRBV29-1 and TRBJ1-2, with 7 nucleotides matching TRBD1. This CDR3 comprises 12 residues. Germline CDR1 and CDR2: SQVTM and ANQGSEA. CDR3 amino acids: CNVEGDRQGYAF. In DNA form, the CDR3 reads TGCAACGTTGAGGGGGACAGACAGGGCTACGCCTTC.

The V call is TRBV4-1, the J call TRBJ2-7, with D possibly matching TRBD1 (6 bases). In germline, CDR1 is MGHRA, CDR2 YSYEKL. CDR3 length: 15 amino acids. Here the CDR3 DNA reads TGCGCCAGCAGCCAAGGCCACGGGGACACCTACGAGCAATACGTC. Protein product: CASSQGHGDTYEQYV.

As regards this clonotype: The conserved closing phenylalanine or tryptophan is absent in this CDR3, likely reflecting a read error. The DNA is left out, because the CDR3 cannot be placed on it with certainty; the CDR3 is given as TCRdb lists it. V and J are TRBV5-6 and TRBJ1-6; the DNA was not used to check the table's D call, TRBD1. Germline CDR1 SGHDT, CDR2 YYEEEE. A total of 15 residues make up the CDR3, ends included. The CDR3 sequence is CAGSLRQGNGSPLHL.

About this clonotype: This clone may be a read error of a much larger clone one base away. This chain connects TRBV2 to TRBJ2-2; D is undetermined. CDR1 is SNHLY and CDR2 is FYNNEI in the germline V gene. CDR3 length: 13 residues. The CDR3 bases are TGTGCCAGCTGTGAGCTTAACACCGGGGAGCTGTTTTTT. It encodes CASCELNTGELFF.

About this clonotype itself: This CDR3 is missing its conserved last phenylalanine or tryptophan, likely due to a read error. CDR3 DNA: TGTGCCAGCAATTTAGCGGGAGGGTCTACCGGGGAGCTGTTTGTT. Amino acids: CASNLAGGSTGELFV. This chain connects TRBV12-3 or TRBV12-4 to TRBJ2-2; 11 nucleotides match TRBD2. This CDR3 comprises 15 residues.

For this clonotype: One end of the junction is discordant with germline, which a read error may explain. V is TRBV10-3 and J is TRBJ2-2; TRBD2 matches at 7 bases. The CDR3 totals 14 residues. The germline CDR1 and CDR2 sequences are ENHRY and SYGVKD. The CDR3 spells CVISVAGVGRELFF. Written as DNA, the CDR3 is TGTGTCATCAGTGTGGCGGGAGTCGGTAGGGAGCTGTTTTTT.

Remarks on this clonotype: A read error may account for a junction end that differs from germline. The chain links TRBV4-1 to TRBJ2-1; D not certain. CDR1 is MGHRA, CDR2 YSYEKL, per germline. The CDR3 has 14 amino acids. The CDR3 sequence is CASSQKRNYNEQFF. In DNA form, the CDR3 reads TGCGCCAGTAGCCAGAAACGCAACTACAATGAGCAGTTCTTC.